The next 32 T cell receptor beta chains were all read from a single sample in a study of blood T cell repertoires in COVID-19 (dated by TCRdb to the early 2020s). The library was obtained by the immunoSEQ multiplex PCR assay. Not all clones reach the TCRdb copy of this immuneACCESS table, which keeps in-frame sequences only. Checked studies attribute under half of the gap to unresolved V genes and leave the rest unexplained. Within this sample are around 620,000 clones, with just under 90% of them counted one time only. The leading ten clones occupy under 0.3% of the sample. Sequencing input: peripheral blood. Every receptor here comes from a woman younger than 30 with acute or convalescent COVID-19.

The V and J genes are TRBV30 and TRBJ2-5, with D possibly TRBD2 on 5 matching bases. This CDR3 comprises 14 residues. V shed 2 bases and J shed 8 bases, with 18 bases lying between them. CDR1 and CDR2 from the germline V gene are GTSNPN and SVGIG (reference sequence). As DNA, the CDR3 is TGTGCCTGGAGTCCAGGACTGCCCCAATTAACCCAGTACTTC. It is translated as CAWSPGLPQLTQYF.

The chain employs TRBV11-2 and TRBJ1-2; 10 bases are a match to TRBD1. This CDR3 contains 13 residues. Per the germline V gene, CDR1 is SGHAT and CDR2 is FQNNGV. The V gene end was trimmed by 3 bases and the J gene end by 7 bases; junction bases not matched to a gene: 2. The CDR3 sequence: CASSLDRGSGYTF. CDR3 sequence (DNA): TGTGCCAGCAGCTTGGACAGGGGGTCTGGCTACACCTTC.

The V call is TRBV28, the J call TRBJ2-2, with a weak D call TRBD1 (6 bases). The CDR3 contains 13 residues. V dropped 3 bases and J dropped 5 bases, with 7 bases sitting between them. Germline values: CDR1 MDHEN, CDR2 SYDVKM. The CDR3 region has the DNA TGTGCCAGCAGTTTTAGGGGGACCGGGGAGCTGTTTTTT. Translation: CASSFRGTGELFF.

V gene TRBV10-3 combines with J gene TRBJ2-7; D unresolved. Germline-derived CDR1 and CDR2 are ENHRY and SYGVKD. The V end was cut by 2 bases, the J end by 0 bases, with 8 bases between. The CDR3 is 14 amino acids. The CDR3 sequence is CAISETTSSYEQYF. The CDR3 nucleotides are TGTGCCATCAGTGAGACGACTTCCTCCTACGAGCAGTACTTC.

This clone was found once. The chain has TRBV6-1 and TRBJ2-7; TRBD1 is a possible D gene (6 bases). CDR1 is MNHNS, CDR2 SASEGT, per germline. Trimming shortened V by 1 base and J by 2 bases, and 21 bases separated the two germline ends. There are 18 residues in the CDR3. Here the CDR3 reads CASSEDRARSKSPYEQYF. As DNA, the CDR3 is TGTGCCAGCAGTGAAGACAGGGCGAGGTCTAAAAGTCCCTACGAGCAGTACTTC.

The chain employs TRBV5-6 and TRBJ2-7, with D maybe TRBD2 (7 bases). The CDR3 is 17 amino acids. Trimming shortened V by 4 bases and J by 0 bases, and 20 bases separated the two germline ends. The V gene's germline CDR1 is SGHDT and CDR2 YYEEEE. This CDR3 reads CASSPEGGAYRSYEQYF. The CDR3 DNA is TGTGCCAGCAGCCCAGAGGGGGGGGCTTACCGCTCCTACGAGCAGTACTTC.

The gene calls are TRBV19 and TRBJ2-3; D is perhaps TRBD1 (6 bases). V dropped 7 bases and J dropped 2 bases, with 13 bases sitting between them. The germline gives CDR1 LNHDA, CDR2 SQIVND (reference sequence). The CDR3 spans 14 residues. CDR3 sequence reads: CASKRGRNTDTQYF. The CDR3 DNA reads as TGTGCCAGTAAGAGGGGGAGAAACACAGATACGCAGTATTTT. Looking up the rest from reference TRBV19 and TRBJ2-3 gives the full variable domain: DGGITQSPKYLFRKEGQNVTLSCEQNLNHDAMYWYRQDPGQGLRLIYYSQIVNDFQKGDIAEGYSVSREKKESFPLTVTSAQKNPTAFYLCASKRGRNTDTQYFGPGTRLTVL.

The chain links TRBV14 to TRBJ1-6; D unresolved. The germline gives CDR1 SGHDN, CDR2 FVKESK. V was cut by 0 bases and J by 9 bases, with 12 bases left in between. The CDR3 covers 15 residues. The CDR3 region is CASSQDFKSGSPLHF. In nucleotides, the CDR3 is TGTGCCAGCAGCCAAGACTTTAAATCCGGTTCACCCCTCCACTTT.

V and J are TRBV2 and TRBJ1-5; D is perhaps TRBD1 (5 bases). This CDR3 spans 15 amino acids. The germline V gene has CDR1 SNHLY and CDR2 FYNNEI. Trimming removed 2 bases from V and 3 bases from J, with 11 bases in between. CDR3 coding DNA: TGTGCCAGCAGTGAAAGGGTGGGGCACAATCAGCCCCAGCATTTT. Residues: CASSERVGHNQPQHF.

This chain joins TRBV7-2 and TRBJ2-7; D gene unclear. Germline V gene sequence: CDR1 SGHTA, CDR2 FQGNSA. CDR3 length: 11 amino acids. With 5 bases removed from V and 7 bases from J, the gap between germline ends came to 9 bases. In DNA, the CDR3 is TGTGCCAGCAGCGAAGCGTGGGAGCAGTACTTC. It translates to CASSEAWEQYF.

The chain joins TRBV7-9 to TRBJ1-3; D is possibly TRBD1 (5 bases). Germline V gene lookup returns CDR1 SEHNR and CDR2 FQNEAQ (reference sequence). The CDR3 totals 15 residues. V lost 5 bases and J lost 0, with 11 bases in between. The CDR3 is CASSGGTYSGNTIYF. CDR3 bases: TGTGCCAGCAGCGGAGGGACCTACTCTGGAAACACCATATATTTT.

This chain uses TRBV29-1 with TRBJ1-4; TRBD1 is a possible D gene (6 bases). The V and J ends lost 7 bases and 0 bases respectively, with 9 bases between them. Germline V gene lookup returns CDR1 SQVTM and CDR2 ANQGSEA. The CDR3 spans 13 residues. DNA of the CDR3: TGCAGCGGATGGACAGCAACTAATGAAAAACTGTTTTTT. Translating gives CSGWTATNEKLFF. Combining the CDR3 with reference TRBV29-1 and TRBJ1-4 gives the whole variable domain SAVISQKPSRDICQRGTSLTIQCQVDSQVTMMFWYRQQPGQSLTLIATANQGSEATYESGFVIDKFPISRPNLTFSTLTVSNMSPEDSSIYLCSGWTATNEKLFFGSGTQLSVL.

Of note for this clone: In the same sample, other DNA sequences code for this CDR3. The V gene is TRBV28, the J gene TRBJ1-2; D may be TRBD1 (5 bases). Germline V gene lookup returns CDR1 MDHEN and CDR2 SYDVKM. The V gene lost 5 bases and the J gene lost 4 bases, with 11 bases spanning the gap. This CDR3 has 13 amino acids. Here the CDR3 reads CASSRQGSYGYTF. CDR3 nucleotides: TGTGCCAGCAGTCGTCAGGGTAGCTATGGCTACACCTTC.

This rearrangement joins TRBV6-5 to TRBJ1-4; TRBD1 aligns across 10 bases. Germline CDR1 and CDR2: MNHEY and SVGAGI. After removal of 5 bases from V and 5 bases from J, the junction contained 2 bases not matched to a gene. There are 14 residues in the CDR3. The CDR3 region is CASSPGQGNEKLFF. CDR3 coding DNA: TGTGCCAGCAGTCCGGGACAGGGGAATGAAAAACTGTTTTTT.

This sequence joins TRBV30 and TRBJ2-1, with D possibly TRBD2 on 6 matching bases. V was shortened by 2 bases and J by 7 bases, with 21 bases between the two germline ends. CDR1 GTSNPN and CDR2 SVGIG come from the germline V gene (reference sequence). The CDR3 consists of 16 residues. Written as DNA, the CDR3 is TGTGCCTGGAGTACTTCGGGGTTGCGGGGTAAAAATGAGCAGTTCTTC. Amino acids: CAWSTSGLRGKNEQFF. Full variable domain (missing parts from reference TRBV30 and TRBJ2-1): SQTIHQWPATLVQPVGSPLSLECTVEGTSNPNLYWYRQAAGRGLQLLFYSVGIGQISSEVPQNLSASRPQDRQFILSSKKLLLSDSGFYLCAWSTSGLRGKNEQFFGPGTRLTVL.

CDR3 sequence (DNA): TGTGCCAGCAGTTCAGGACAGGGGGCTACCGGGGAGCTGTTTTTT. This codes for CASSSGQGATGELFF. This chain uses TRBV6-2 or TRBV6-3 with TRBJ2-2; TRBD1 aligns across 11 bases. Germline V lookup: CDR1 MNHEY, CDR2 SVGEGT. Trimming at V came to 4 bases and at J to 5 bases, leaving 3 bases not matched to a gene. There are 15 residues in the CDR3.

The rearrangement joins TRBV9 to TRBJ2-1; TRBD2 matches 16 bases. This CDR3 comprises 20 residues. J lost 0 bases, V lost 4 bases, and 10 bases had no gene match. In germline, CDR1 is SGDLS, CDR2 YYNGEE. CDR3 in DNA: TGTGCCAGCAGCTCACGTCCCGGGACTAGCGGGGGGGTCTCCTACAATGAGCAGTTCTTC. This translates into CASSSRPGTSGGVSYNEQFF.

The chain couples TRBV2 to TRBJ1-1; TRBD1 is a possible D gene (5 bases). Germline V gene data show CDR1 as SNHLY and CDR2 as FYNNEI. The CDR3 consists of 13 residues. V lost 6 bases and J 2 bases, leaving 10 bases between the germline ends. The CDR3 here is CASRWGGNTEAFF. The CDR3 nucleotides are TGTGCCAGCAGGTGGGGGGGTAACACTGAAGCTTTCTTT. The full variable domain, with the rest looked up from reference TRBV2 and TRBJ1-1, is EPEVTQTPSHQVTQMGQEVILRCVPISNHLYFYWYRQILGQKVEFLVSFYNNEISEKSEIFDDQFSVERPDGSNFTLKIRSTKLEDSAMYFCASRWGGNTEAFFGQGTRLTVV.

The rearrangement joins TRBV30 to TRBJ1-5; a weak D match, TRBD1 (5 bases). V gave up 1 base and J gave up 4 bases, with 14 bases separating them. The length of the CDR3 is 15 residues. Germline V CDR1 and CDR2: GTSNPN, SVGIG (reference sequence). CDR3 loop: CAWSGTGKTNQPQHF. CDR3 in DNA: TGTGCCTGGAGTGGTACAGGCAAAACGAATCAGCCCCAGCATTTT. The full variable domain, its missing parts supplied by reference TRBV30 and TRBJ1-5, is SQTIHQWPATLVQPVGSPLSLECTVEGTSNPNLYWYRQAAGRGLQLLFYSVGIGQISSEVPQNLSASRPQDRQFILSSKKLLLSDSGFYLCAWSGTGKTNQPQHFGDGTRLSIL.

The chain recombines TRBV9 with TRBJ2-7; D perhaps matches TRBD2 (5 bases). Germline V gives CDR1 SGDLS, CDR2 YYNGEE. V dropped 6 bases and J dropped 0 bases, with 10 bases sitting between them. The length of the CDR3 is 13 residues. DNA of the CDR3: TGTGCCAGCACGAGGGTGAGCTCCTACGAGCAGTACTTC. This sequence encodes CASTRVSSYEQYF.

The chain couples TRBV18 to TRBJ2-3; 7 bases line up with TRBD2. Losses at the gene ends were 4 bases for V and 1 base for J; bases not matched to a gene: 5. This CDR3 is built from 15 residues. Germline V gives CDR1 KGHSH, CDR2 LQKENI. This CDR3 is CASSLQRGGTDTQYF. CDR3 DNA: TGTGCCAGCTCACTTCAACGGGGGGGCACAGATACGCAGTATTTT. The full variable domain, in which reference TRBV18 and TRBJ2-3 provide the parts outside the CDR3, is NAGVMQNPRHLVRRRGQEARLRCSPMKGHSHVYWYRQLPEEGLKFMVYLQKENIIDESGMPKERFSAEFPKEGPSILRIQQVVRGDSAAYFCASSLQRGGTDTQYFGPGTRLTVL.

The chain couples TRBV4-3 to TRBJ1-2, with D unclear. V was shortened by 0 bases and J by 4 bases, with 9 bases between the two germline ends. The CDR3 contains 14 residues. Germline CDR1 reads LGHNA; CDR2 reads YSLEER. CDR3 in DNA: TGCGCCAGCAGCCAAGATAGGGAGGCCTATGGCTACACCTTC. It yields the protein CASSQDREAYGYTF.

This rearrangement joins TRBV6-6 to TRBJ1-1; D is undetermined. The CDR3 contains 16 residues. The V and J ends lost 2 bases and 3 bases respectively, with 16 bases between them. Germline CDR1 reads MNHNY; CDR2 reads SVGAGI (reference sequence). In nucleotides, the CDR3 is TGTGCCAGCAGTTACGAGTCCGCGGGGAGTGACACTGAAGCTTTCTTT. It yields the protein CASSYESAGSDTEAFF.

The chain carries TRBV13 and TRBJ1-1; perhaps TRBD1 as D (5 bases). In germline, CDR1 is PRHDT, CDR2 FYEKMQ (reference sequence). This CDR3 comprises 17 residues. V was pared by 4 bases and J by 2 bases, with 20 bases between. The CDR3 nucleotides read TGTGCCAGCAGCTCCAAAGGGGTGGAGGGGCCTAACACTGAAGCTTTCTTT. Translation gives CASSSKGVEGPNTEAFF. Combining the CDR3 with reference TRBV13 and TRBJ1-1 gives the whole variable domain AAGVIQSPRHLIKEKRETATLKCYPIPRHDTVYWYQQGPGQDPQFLISFYEKMQSDKGSIPDRFSAQQFSDYHSELNMSSLELGDSALYFCASSSKGVEGPNTEAFFGQGTRLTVV.

This chain links TRBV30 with TRBJ1-2; possibly TRBD1 for D (5 bases). From germline, CDR1 is GTSNPN and CDR2 SVGIG (reference sequence). This CDR3 spans 14 amino acids. The V end lost 1 base, the J end lost 0 bases, and 9 bases lay between the germline ends. The CDR3 DNA reads TGTGCCTGGAGTGAGGCAGGGCCTAACTATGGCTACACCTTC. Amino acid sequence: CAWSEAGPNYGYTF.

The chain uses TRBV9 and TRBJ2-1; 7 nucleotides match TRBD1. The V segment lost 4 bases and the J segment 7 bases; nucleotides outside the gene matches: 17. Germline V gene lookup returns CDR1 SGDLS and CDR2 YYNGEE. The CDR3 spans 17 residues. The CDR3 spells CASSSRRSTPRGNEQFF. The CDR3 DNA sequence: TGTGCCAGCAGCTCCCGTCGATCCACCCCCAGGGGGAATGAGCAGTTCTTC. Together with reference TRBV9 and TRBJ2-1, the CDR3 gives the full variable domain: DSGVTQTPKHLITATGQRVTLRCSPRSGDLSVYWYQQSLDQGLQFLIQYYNGEERAKGNILERFSAQQFPDLHSELNLSSLELGDSALYFCASSSRRSTPRGNEQFFGPGTRLTVL.

The J gene is TRBJ1-1, the V gene TRBV5-1; D unresolved. Germline assignment: CDR1 SGHRS and CDR2 YFSETQ. Trimming took 2 bases from V and 0 from J, leaving 8 bases between them. The CDR3 consists of 14 residues. The CDR3 sequence: CASSFHDMNTEAFF. CDR3 nucleotide sequence: TGCGCCAGCAGCTTCCACGACATGAACACTGAAGCTTTCTTT. Full variable domain (remainder filled in from reference TRBV5-1 and TRBJ1-1): KAGVTQTPRYLIKTRGQQVTLSCSPISGHRSVSWYQQTPGQGLQFLFEYFSETQRNKGNFPGRFSGRQFSNSRSEMNVSTLELGDSALYLCASSFHDMNTEAFFGQGTRLTVV.

A word on this clone: In the same sample, other DNA sequences code for this CDR3. The V call is TRBV5-1, the J call TRBJ2-7, with 7 bases that match TRBD1. This CDR3 has 13 amino acids. V lost 3 bases, J lost 1 base, and 1 base stayed unmatched. Germline-derived CDR1 and CDR2 are SGHRS and YFSETQ. CDR3 amino acids: CASSWGQSYEQYF. DNA of the CDR3: TGCGCCAGCAGCTGGGGACAGTCCTACGAGCAGTACTTC.

The genes are TRBV6-5 and TRBJ2-7; D is possibly TRBD2 (6 bases). CDR1 and CDR2 (germline): MNHEY, SVGAGI. The CDR3 runs to 15 residues. V was clipped by 8 bases and J by 1 base, with 18 bases between them. The CDR3 loop reads CASSPWPGESYEQYF. Written as DNA, the CDR3 is TGTGCCAGCTCCCCGTGGCCGGGAGAATCCTACGAGCAGTACTTC.

The V call is TRBV6-5, the J call TRBJ2-5; a possible D gene is TRBD1 (5 bases). This CDR3 region has 15 residues. The germline V gene has CDR1 MNHEY and CDR2 SVGAGI. The V end was cut by 0 bases, the J end by 2 bases, with 10 bases between. As DNA, the CDR3 is TGTGCCAGCAGTTACTCCCTGACAGTTCAAGAGACCCAGTACTTC. Translated: CASSYSLTVQETQYF.

This clone showed up just once. The chain carries TRBV4-2 and TRBJ1-2; weak D call: TRBD1 (6 bases). Germline lookup yields CDR1 LGHNA and CDR2 YNFKEQ. This CDR3 is 16 amino acids long. The V end was cut by 1 base, the J end by 3 bases, with 15 bases between. The CDR3 spells CASSQGSGGKDYGYTF. CDR3 DNA sequence: TGTGCCAGCAGCCAAGGATCTGGGGGCAAGGACTATGGCTACACCTTC.

The CDR3 DNA is TGTGCCAGCAGAGCCGGGATCGTAAATGAAAAACTGTTTTTT. Amino acids: CASRAGIVNEKLFF. V usage is TRBV6-6 and J usage is TRBJ1-4; D remains unclear. V dropped 6 bases and J dropped 5 bases, with 13 bases sitting between them. From germline, CDR1 is MNHNY and CDR2 SVGAGI (reference sequence). The CDR3 extends over 14 amino acids.